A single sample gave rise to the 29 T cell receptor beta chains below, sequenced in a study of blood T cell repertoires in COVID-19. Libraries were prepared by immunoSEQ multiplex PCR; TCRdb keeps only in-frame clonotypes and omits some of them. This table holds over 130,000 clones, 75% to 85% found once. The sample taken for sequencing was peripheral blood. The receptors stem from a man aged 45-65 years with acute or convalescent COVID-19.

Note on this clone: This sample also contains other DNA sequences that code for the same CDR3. CDR3 loop: CAIGEGGGYEQYF. The CDR3 nucleotides are TGTGCCATCGGGGAGGGAGGTGGGTACGAGCAGTACTTC. The V call is TRBV10-3, the J call TRBJ2-7, with TRBD2 matching over 7 bases. With 8 bases clipped from V and 4 bases from J, the junction kept 8 bases outside the gene matches. Per the germline V gene, CDR1 is ENHRY and CDR2 is SYGVKD. The CDR3 covers 13 residues.

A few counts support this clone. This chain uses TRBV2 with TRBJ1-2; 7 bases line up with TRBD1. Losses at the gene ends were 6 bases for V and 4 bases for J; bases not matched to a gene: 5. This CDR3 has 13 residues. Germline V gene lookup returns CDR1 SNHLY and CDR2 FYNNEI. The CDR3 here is CASSPAGGYGYTF. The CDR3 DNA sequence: TGTGCCAGCAGCCCGGCAGGGGGCTATGGCTACACCTTC.

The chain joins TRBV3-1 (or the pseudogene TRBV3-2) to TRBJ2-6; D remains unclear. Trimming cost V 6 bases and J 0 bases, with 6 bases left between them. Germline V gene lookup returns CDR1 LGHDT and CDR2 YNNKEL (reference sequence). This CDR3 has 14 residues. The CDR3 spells CASRVSSGANVLTF. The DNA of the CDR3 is TGTGCCAGCAGAGTCAGCTCTGGGGCCAACGTCCTGACTTTC.

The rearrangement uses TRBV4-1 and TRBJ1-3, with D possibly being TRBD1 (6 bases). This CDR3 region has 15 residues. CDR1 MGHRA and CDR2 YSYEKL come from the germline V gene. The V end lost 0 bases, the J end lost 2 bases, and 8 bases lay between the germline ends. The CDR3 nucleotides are TGCGCCAGCAGCCAAGACCACAGGGCTGGAAACACCATATATTTT. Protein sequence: CASSQDHRAGNTIYF.

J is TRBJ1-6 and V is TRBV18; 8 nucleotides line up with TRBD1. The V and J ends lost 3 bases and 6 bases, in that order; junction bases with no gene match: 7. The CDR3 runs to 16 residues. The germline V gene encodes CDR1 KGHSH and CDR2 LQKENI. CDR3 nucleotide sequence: TGTGCCAGCTCACCCGGACAGGGCGAACTTAATTCACCCCTCCACTTT. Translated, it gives CASSPGQGELNSPLHF.

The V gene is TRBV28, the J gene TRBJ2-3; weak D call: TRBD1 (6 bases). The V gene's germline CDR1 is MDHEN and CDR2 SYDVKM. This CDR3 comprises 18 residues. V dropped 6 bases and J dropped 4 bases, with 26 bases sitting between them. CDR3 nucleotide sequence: TGTGCCAGCAGGAGGACGCCCTACGGGACACGGGGCGCAGATACGCAGTATTTT. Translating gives CASRRTPYGTRGADTQYF.

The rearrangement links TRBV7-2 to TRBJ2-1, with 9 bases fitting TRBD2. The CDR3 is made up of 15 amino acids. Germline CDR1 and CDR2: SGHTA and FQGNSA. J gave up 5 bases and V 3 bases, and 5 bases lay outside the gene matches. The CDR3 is CASSLFLAGHNEQFF. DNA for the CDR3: TGTGCCAGCAGCTTGTTCCTAGCGGGGCACAATGAGCAGTTCTTC.

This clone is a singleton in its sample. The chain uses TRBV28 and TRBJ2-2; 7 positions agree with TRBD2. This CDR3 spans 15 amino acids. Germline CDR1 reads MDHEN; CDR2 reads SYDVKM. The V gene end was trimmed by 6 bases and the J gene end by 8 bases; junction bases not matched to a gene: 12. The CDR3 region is CASSPPWGGLGELFF. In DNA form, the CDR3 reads TGTGCCAGCAGCCCCCCCTGGGGGGGATTAGGGGAGCTGTTTTTT. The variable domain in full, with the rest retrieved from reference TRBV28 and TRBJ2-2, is DVKVTQSSRYLVKRTGEKVFLECVQDMDHENMFWYRQDPGLGLRLIYFSYDVKMKEKGDIPEGYSVSREKKERFSLILESASTNQTSMYLCASSPPWGGLGELFFGEGSRLTVL.

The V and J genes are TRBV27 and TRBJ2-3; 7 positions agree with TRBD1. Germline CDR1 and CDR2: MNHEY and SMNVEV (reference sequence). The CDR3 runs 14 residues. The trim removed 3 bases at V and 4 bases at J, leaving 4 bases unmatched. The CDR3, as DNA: TGTGCCAGCAGTTTGACAGGGTTTGCAGATACGCAGTATTTT. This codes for CASSLTGFADTQYF.

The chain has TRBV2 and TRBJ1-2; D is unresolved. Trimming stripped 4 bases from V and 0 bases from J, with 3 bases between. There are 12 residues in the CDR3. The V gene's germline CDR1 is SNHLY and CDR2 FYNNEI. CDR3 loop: CASSVTNYGYTF. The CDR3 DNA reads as TGTGCCAGCAGTGTCACTAACTATGGCTACACCTTC.

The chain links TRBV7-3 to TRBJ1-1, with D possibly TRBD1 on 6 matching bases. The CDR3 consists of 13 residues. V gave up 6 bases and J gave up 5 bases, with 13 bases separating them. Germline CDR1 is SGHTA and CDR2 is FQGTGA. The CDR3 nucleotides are TGTGCCAGCAGTGTACAGGGTGAGACTGAAGCTTTCTTT. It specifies CASSVQGETEAFF.

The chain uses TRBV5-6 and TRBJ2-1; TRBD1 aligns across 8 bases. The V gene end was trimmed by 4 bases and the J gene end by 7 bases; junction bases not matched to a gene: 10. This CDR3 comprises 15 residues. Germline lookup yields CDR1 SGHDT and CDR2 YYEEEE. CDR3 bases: TGTGCCAGCAGCCGGACAGGGTCCCCTGCTAATGAGCAGTTCTTC. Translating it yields CASSRTGSPANEQFF.

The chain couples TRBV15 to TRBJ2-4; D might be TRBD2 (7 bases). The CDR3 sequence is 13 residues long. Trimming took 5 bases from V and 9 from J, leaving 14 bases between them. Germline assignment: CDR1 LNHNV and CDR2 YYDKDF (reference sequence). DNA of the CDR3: TGTGCCACCAGCTCTTCAGGGGAGGGCATTCAGTACTTC. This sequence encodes CATSSSGEGIQYF.

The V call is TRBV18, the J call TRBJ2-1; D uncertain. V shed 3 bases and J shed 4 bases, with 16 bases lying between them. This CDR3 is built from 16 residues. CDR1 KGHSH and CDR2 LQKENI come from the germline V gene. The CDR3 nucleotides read TGTGCCAGCTCACCGAGGTGGTCGCCGAGTTACAATGAGCAGTTCTTC. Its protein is CASSPRWSPSYNEQFF.

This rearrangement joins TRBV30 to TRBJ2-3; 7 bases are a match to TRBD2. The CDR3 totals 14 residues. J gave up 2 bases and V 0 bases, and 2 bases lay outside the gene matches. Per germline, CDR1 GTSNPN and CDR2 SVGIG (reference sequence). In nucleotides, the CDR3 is TGTGCCTGGAGTGTGGGGGGGTCCACAGATACGCAGTATTTT. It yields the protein CAWSVGGSTDTQYF.

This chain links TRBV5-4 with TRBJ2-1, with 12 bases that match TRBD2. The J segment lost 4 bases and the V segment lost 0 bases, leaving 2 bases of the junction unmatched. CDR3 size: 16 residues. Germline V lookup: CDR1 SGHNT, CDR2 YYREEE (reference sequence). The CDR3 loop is CASSLGLAGEYNEQFF. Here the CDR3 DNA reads TGTGCCAGCAGCTTGGGACTAGCGGGGGAATACAATGAGCAGTTCTTC.

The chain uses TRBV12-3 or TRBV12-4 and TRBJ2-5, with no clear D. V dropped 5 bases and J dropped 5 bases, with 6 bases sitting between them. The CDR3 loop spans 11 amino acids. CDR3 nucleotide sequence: TGTGCCAGCAGTCGGTTGGAGACCCAGTACTTC. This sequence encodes CASSRLETQYF.

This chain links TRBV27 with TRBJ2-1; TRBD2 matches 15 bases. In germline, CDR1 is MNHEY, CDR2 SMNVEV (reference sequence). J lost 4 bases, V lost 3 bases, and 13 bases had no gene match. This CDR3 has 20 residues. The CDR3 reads CASSLPGLAGGRGLYNEQFF. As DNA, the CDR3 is TGTGCCAGCAGTTTGCCCGGACTAGCGGGAGGGCGGGGGCTTTACAATGAGCAGTTCTTC.

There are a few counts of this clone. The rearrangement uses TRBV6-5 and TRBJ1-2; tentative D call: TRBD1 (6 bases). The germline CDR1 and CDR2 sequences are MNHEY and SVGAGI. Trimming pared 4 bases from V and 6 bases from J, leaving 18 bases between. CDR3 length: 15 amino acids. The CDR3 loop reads CASSSTGGGADGYTF. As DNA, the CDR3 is TGTGCCAGCAGTTCCACGGGAGGGGGGGCTGATGGCTACACCTTC.

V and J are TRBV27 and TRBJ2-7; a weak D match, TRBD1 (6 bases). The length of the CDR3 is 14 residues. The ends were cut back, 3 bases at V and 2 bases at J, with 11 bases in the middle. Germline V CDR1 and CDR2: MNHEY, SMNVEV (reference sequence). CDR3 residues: CASSFTTGPYEQYF. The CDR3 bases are TGTGCCAGCAGTTTTACGACAGGACCCTACGAGCAGTACTTC.

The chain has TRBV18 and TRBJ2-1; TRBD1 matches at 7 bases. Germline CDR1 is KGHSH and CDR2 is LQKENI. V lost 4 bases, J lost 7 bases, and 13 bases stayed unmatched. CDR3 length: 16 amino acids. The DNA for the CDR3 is TGTGCCAGCTCACTAAAGGCCGATACAGGGGTGAATGAGCAGTTCTTC. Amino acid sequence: CASSLKADTGVNEQFF.

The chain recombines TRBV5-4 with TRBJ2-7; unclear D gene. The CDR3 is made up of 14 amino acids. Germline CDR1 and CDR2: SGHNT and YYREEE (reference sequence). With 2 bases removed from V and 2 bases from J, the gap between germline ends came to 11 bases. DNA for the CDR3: TGTGCCAGCAGCTTCTCAGTGACACCCTACGAGCAGTACTTC. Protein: CASSFSVTPYEQYF.

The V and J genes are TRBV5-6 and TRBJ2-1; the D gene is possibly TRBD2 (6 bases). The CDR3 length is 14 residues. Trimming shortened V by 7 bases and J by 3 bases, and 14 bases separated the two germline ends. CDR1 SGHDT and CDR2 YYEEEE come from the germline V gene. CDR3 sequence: CASHTSTFYNEQFF. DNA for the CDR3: TGTGCCAGCCATACTAGCACCTTCTACAATGAGCAGTTCTTC.

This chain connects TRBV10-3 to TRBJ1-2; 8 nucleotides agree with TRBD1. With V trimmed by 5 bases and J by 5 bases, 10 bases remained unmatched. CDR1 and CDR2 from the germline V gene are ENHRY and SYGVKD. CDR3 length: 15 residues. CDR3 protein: CAISTTGAELYGYTF. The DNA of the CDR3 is TGTGCCATCAGTACGACAGGGGCGGAATTGTATGGCTACACCTTC.

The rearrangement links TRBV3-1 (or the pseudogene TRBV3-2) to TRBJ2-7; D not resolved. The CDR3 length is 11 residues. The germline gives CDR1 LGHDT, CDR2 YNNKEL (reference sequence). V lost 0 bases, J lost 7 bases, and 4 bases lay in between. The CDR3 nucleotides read TGTGCCAGCAGCCAAGATTATGAGCAGTACTTC. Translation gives CASSQDYEQYF.

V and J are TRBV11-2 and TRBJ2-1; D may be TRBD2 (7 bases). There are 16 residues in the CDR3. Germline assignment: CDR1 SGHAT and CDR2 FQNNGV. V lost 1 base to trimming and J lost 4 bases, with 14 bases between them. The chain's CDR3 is CASSLGGGARYNEQFF. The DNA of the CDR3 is TGTGCCAGCAGCTTAGGAGGGGGGGCAAGGTACAATGAGCAGTTCTTC.

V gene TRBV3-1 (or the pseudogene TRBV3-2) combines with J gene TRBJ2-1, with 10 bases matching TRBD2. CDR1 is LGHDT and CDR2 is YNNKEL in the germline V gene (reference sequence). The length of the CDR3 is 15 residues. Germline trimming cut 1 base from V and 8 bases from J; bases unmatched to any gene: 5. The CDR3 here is CASSQVSGRGYEQFF. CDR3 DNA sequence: TGTGCCAGCAGCCAAGTCAGCGGGAGGGGCTATGAGCAGTTCTTC.

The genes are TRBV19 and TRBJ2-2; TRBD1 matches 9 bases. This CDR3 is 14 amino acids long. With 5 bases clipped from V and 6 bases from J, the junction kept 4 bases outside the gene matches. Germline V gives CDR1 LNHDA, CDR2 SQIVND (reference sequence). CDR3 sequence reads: CASSRTGEAGELFF. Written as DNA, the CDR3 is TGTGCCAGTAGTCGGACAGGGGAAGCCGGGGAGCTGTTTTTT.

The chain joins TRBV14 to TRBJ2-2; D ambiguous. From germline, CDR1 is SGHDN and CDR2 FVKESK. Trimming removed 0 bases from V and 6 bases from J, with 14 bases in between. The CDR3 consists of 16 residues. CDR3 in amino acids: CASSQELFGGAGELFF. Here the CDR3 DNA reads TGTGCCAGCAGCCAAGAATTGTTTGGCGGCGCCGGGGAGCTGTTTTTT.